The clone carrying this T cell receptor beta chain was counted only a few times. This CDR3 spans 15 amino acids. Germline trimming cut 6 bases from V and 1 base from J; bases unmatched to any gene: 9. From germline, CDR1 is SQVTM and CDR2 ANQGSEA. The sample comes from a study of T-cell memory formation after mild COVID-19. TCRdb used MiXCR to reprocess the 5' RACE reads, holding one entry per CDR3 protein. Of some 130,000 distinct CDR3 sequences detected, about 6% appear once; the ten largest clones hold 2% to 2.5%. The sequencing input was PBMCs or a T cell subset sorted from them (not recorded which). The rearrangement links TRBV29-1 to TRBJ1-2; 9 nucleotides line up with TRBD1. This TCR derives from an adult woman who had mild COVID-19 (a few samples of this study predate the infection). Cell type and time point are not known. The CDR3: CSVWGTGPVNYGYTF. The DNA of the CDR3 is TGCAGCGTATGGGGGACAGGGCCCGTTAACTATGGCTACACCTTC.